Sequencing of this T cell receptor beta chain was carried out in a study of shared clonotypes between healthy human individuals. As processed by the authors: There were no quality scores in the junction-only immunoSEQ sequences, so filtering differed. Measured with immunoSEQ multiplex PCR; TCRdb has only the in-frame clones, and not every one. The V and J calls and the clone size are those of that table, but D and trimming were determined from the DNA. The sample includes 2 million to 2.5 million clones, 85% to 95% of them seen just once. Worth noting for this clone: The antigen is undetermined.

Study-level results: Generation probabilities of non-shared clonotypes were lower (relative to those shared by all four donors).

Germline CDR1 reads SEHNR; CDR2 reads FQNEAQ (reference sequence). V lost 0 bases and J lost 3, with 14 bases in between. CDR3 length equals 16 residues. The sequenced sample consisted of naive CD4+ T cells from PBMCs. Subset reported: CD45RA+ positively selected. The V gene is TRBV7-9, the J gene TRBJ1-2; no firm D call. The origin of this receptor is a man aged 18 to 30 in good health. Some clones in this sample may be carry-over from other donors' samples. DNA of the CDR3: TGTGCCAGCAGCTTAGCCCAACATCCCGTCGACTATGGCTACACCTTC. Its translation: CASSLAQHPVDYGYTF.